This T cell receptor beta chain is drawn from a study of Tregs in tolerant kidney transplant recipients. The nonmyeloablative bone marrow transplants came from related graft donors, with transient mixed chimerism. Generated by immunoSEQ multiplex PCR, the TCRdb table keeps only in-frame clones and is missing some. The table lists around 15,000 clones, with 3.5% in the top ten. This CDR3 contains 13 residues. V gave up 2 bases and J gave up 4 bases, with 9 bases separating them. Germline-derived CDR1 and CDR2 are SGHRS and YFSETQ. Concerning this clone itself: The CDR3 extends 3 residues past the end of the read, so its final part is completed from the germline J gene.

This sample comprised CD4+ T cells from blood (PBMCs), obtained 12 months after the transplant. The receptor was derived from a human patient who received a combined kidney and bone marrow transplant. Some T cells may trace back to the graft donor. The rearrangement joins TRBV5-1 to TRBJ1-1, with a tentative D call TRBD1 (6 bases). The DNA read from the CDR3 is TGCGCCAGCAGCTTTATAGGGGGCACTGAA. This sequence encodes CASSFIGGTE. The whole CDR3 region reads CASSFIGGTEAFF.